Following are 22 T cell receptor beta chains from one sample sequenced in a study of T cells after yellow fever vaccination. Using its own MiXCR run on the 5' RACE reads, TCRdb lists one record per CDR3 protein. The sample records approximately 260,000 distinct CDR3 sequences, roughly 5.2% being singletons. The sample consisted of CD4+ T cells sorted from PBMCs, taken on the day of the yellow fever booster vaccination. Receptors originate from a man between 18 and 35 years old who received the YFV17D yellow fever vaccine.

V is TRBV4-1 and J is TRBJ1-4; TRBD1 agrees at 7 bases. CDR1 is MGHRA and CDR2 is YSYEKL in the germline V gene. The CDR3 has 18 residues. V trimming: 4 bases; J trimming: 7 bases; junction bases outside the gene matches: 18. CDR3 loop: CASSRDRQGISLGEKLFF. DNA of the CDR3: TGCGCCAGCAGCCGGGATAGACAGGGTATCTCACTCGGTGAAAAACTGTTTTTT.

This clonotype came up a few times. The rearrangement uses TRBV12-3 or TRBV12-4 and TRBJ2-5; 12 nucleotides match TRBD2. The trim removed 6 bases at V and 5 bases at J, leaving 7 bases unmatched. This CDR3 has 15 residues. CDR3 nucleotides: TGTGCCAGCAGCCTCCGGACTAGCGGGGCTGAGACCCAGTACTTC. Translation gives CASSLRTSGAETQYF.

The rearrangement uses TRBV19 and TRBJ2-3; TRBD2 matches 9 bases. The V gene's germline CDR1 is LNHDA and CDR2 SQIVND (reference sequence). There are 17 residues in the CDR3. After removal of 3 bases from V and 5 bases from J, the junction contained 12 bases not matched to a gene. CDR3 nucleotides: TGTGCCAGTAGTATGAGGAGAAGCGGGGGGTTAGGAGATACGCAGTATTTT. It codes for CASSMRRSGGLGDTQYF.

There are many counts of this clonotype. This chain uses TRBV14 with TRBJ2-7; 9 bases match TRBD1. Germline-derived CDR1 and CDR2 are SGHDN and FVKESK. The V segment lost 6 bases and the J segment 6 bases; nucleotides outside the gene matches: 12. The CDR3 covers 15 residues. In DNA form, the CDR3 reads TGTGCCAGCAGAAGAACGGGACAGGGATTAACCGAGCAGTACTTC. Its protein product is CASRRTGQGLTEQYF. The full variable domain, completed using reference TRBV14 and TRBJ2-7, is EAGVTQFPSHSVIEKGQTVTLRCDPISGHDNLYWYRRVMGKEIKFLLHFVKESKQDESGMPNNRFLAERTGGTYSTLKVQPAELEDSGVYFCASRRTGQGLTEQYFGPGTRLTVT.

This clonotype has just one count. The chain employs TRBV7-2 and TRBJ2-6; D is uncertain. Between the trimmed V and J ends, which lost 4 bases and 3 bases, there was a span of 13 bases. The length of the CDR3 is 16 residues. The V gene's germline CDR1 is SGHTA and CDR2 FQGNSA. The CDR3 nucleotides read TGTGCCAGCAGCTCACCTCGGCTAGGTGGGGCCAACGTCCTGACTTTC. It codes for CASSSPRLGGANVLTF.

This clonotype was counted between two and nine times. V and J are TRBV15 and TRBJ1-1; D is perhaps TRBD1 (6 bases). V was cut by 8 bases and J by 6 bases, with 22 bases left in between. From germline, CDR1 is LNHNV and CDR2 YYDKDF (reference sequence). The CDR3 is 15 amino acids. CDR3 sequence (DNA): TGTGCCACCTGTAACTGGGGGGCGCGTATGGCTGAAGCTTTCTTT. It codes for CATCNWGARMAEAFF. The full variable domain, with the rest looked up from reference TRBV15 and TRBJ1-1, is DAMVIQNPRYQVTQFGKPVTLSCSQTLNHNVMYWYQQKSSQAPKLLFHYYDKDFNNEADTPDNFQSRRPNTSFCFLDIRSPGLGDTAMYLCATCNWGARMAEAFFGQGTRLTVV.

Note on this clonotype: Mismatch with germline at one junction end may stem from a read error. The rearrangement uses TRBV18 and TRBJ2-3; 7 nucleotides agree with TRBD1. Germline values: CDR1 KGHSH, CDR2 LQKENI. The length of the CDR3 is 16 residues. CDR3 loop: CASSPRQGISTDAQYF. CDR3 bases: TGTGCCAGCTCACCAAGACAGGGTATAAGCACAGATGCGCAGTATTTT. Full variable domain (outside the CDR3, taken from reference TRBV18 and TRBJ2-3): NAGVMQNPRHLVRRRGQEARLRCSPMKGHSHVYWYRQLPEEGLKFMVYLQKENIIDESGMPKERFSAEFPKEGPSILRIQQVVRGDSAAYFCASSPRQGISTDAQYFGPGTRLTVL.

This clonotype was found a few times. The rearrangement joins TRBV7-3 to TRBJ2-5; 13 bases fit TRBD2. Germline CDR1 and CDR2: SGHTA and FQGTGA. This CDR3 region has 16 residues. Trimming removed 5 bases from V and 5 bases from J; junction bases left unmatched: 8. CDR3 DNA sequence: TGTGCCAGCAGCCCCACGACTAGCGGGGGGCCGGAGACCCAGTACTTC. Its protein is CASSPTTSGGPETQYF. The variable domain in full, with the rest retrieved from reference TRBV7-3 and TRBJ2-5, is GAGVSQTPSNKVTEKGKYVELRCDPISGHTALYWYRQSLGQGPEFLIYFQGTGAADDSGLPNDRFFAVRPEGSVSTLKIQRTERGDSAVYLCASSPTTSGGPETQYFGPGTRLLVL.

This clonotype was recorded many times. This chain connects TRBV5-1 to TRBJ2-2, with D tentatively TRBD1 (6 bases). Germline values: CDR1 SGHRS, CDR2 YFSETQ. This CDR3 spans 15 amino acids. Trimming left V 0 bases short and J 6 bases short, with 12 bases between. The CDR3 loop reads CASSLVGALPGELFF. The CDR3 bases are TGCGCCAGCAGCTTGGTGGGGGCCCTCCCCGGGGAGCTGTTTTTT.

The V and J genes are TRBV15 and TRBJ2-7; D unclear. CDR3 size: 12 residues. Trimming cost V 2 bases and J 7 bases, with 9 bases left between them. The V gene's germline CDR1 is LNHNV and CDR2 YYDKDF (reference sequence). The CDR3 spells CATSRPPGEQYF. As DNA, the CDR3 is TGTGCCACCAGCAGACCTCCTGGGGAGCAGTACTTC.

V gene TRBV4-3 combines with J gene TRBJ1-4; D is perhaps TRBD1 (5 bases). The germline V gene has CDR1 LGHNA and CDR2 YSLEER. With 1 base removed from V and 0 bases from J, the gap between germline ends came to 24 bases. This CDR3 comprises 21 residues. In DNA, the CDR3 is TGCGCCAGCAGCCAAGGTGCGGAATGGAGTCCAGGGACCGCAACTAATGAAAAACTGTTTTTT. Translating gives CASSQGAEWSPGTATNEKLFF.

The chain links TRBV3-1 to TRBJ2-7; 8 bases align to TRBD2. CDR3 length: 15 residues. CDR1 LGHDT and CDR2 YNNKEL come from the germline V gene (reference sequence). The V segment lost 0 bases and the J segment 4 bases; nucleotides outside the gene matches: 5. The CDR3 is CASSQERRGGYEQYF. CDR3 bases: TGTGCCAGCAGCCAAGAGCGTCGGGGGGGGTACGAGCAGTACTTC.

This rearrangement joins TRBV27 to TRBJ2-3; 7 nucleotides agree with TRBD2. Germline CDR1 is MNHEY and CDR2 is SMNVEV (reference sequence). The CDR3 sequence is 15 residues long. V lost 3 bases to trimming and J lost 7 bases; unmatched junction nucleotides: 10. CDR3 sequence reads: CASSLSAGVQNTQYF. The CDR3, as DNA: TGTGCCAGCAGTTTGTCGGCGGGGGTGCAAAATACGCAGTATTTT.

This clonotype has a handful of counts. V usage is TRBV20-1 and J usage is TRBJ1-6, with a weak D call TRBD1 (5 bases). The CDR3 contains 17 residues. The V and J ends lost 0 bases and 5 bases respectively, with 17 bases between them. Looked up from germline, CDR1 is DFQATT and CDR2 is SNEGSKA (reference sequence). The CDR3 DNA follows: TGCAGTGCTAGAGATGACCTACGGGACCCACATAATTCACCCCTCCACTTT. Translation gives CSARDDLRDPHNSPLHF.

The table lists this clonotype with many counts. CDR3 sequence: CASSLRDREYTEAFF. In DNA, the CDR3 is TGCGCCAGCAGCCTCAGAGACAGGGAATACACTGAAGCTTTCTTT. The chain is built from TRBV4-3 and TRBJ1-1, with 7 bases identical to TRBD1. CDR1 is LGHNA, CDR2 YSLEER, per germline. This CDR3 contains 15 residues. V lost 4 bases and J lost 3; bases outside the gene matches: 8.

There are many counts of this clonotype. The V and J genes are TRBV9 and TRBJ2-3, with D perhaps matching TRBD2 (7 bases). CDR3 length equals 18 residues. Trimming cost V 0 bases and J 8 bases, with 25 bases left between them. Germline assignment: CDR1 SGDLS and CDR2 YYNGEE. This CDR3 is CASSVARGGPNKGGTQYF. CDR3 sequence (DNA): TGTGCCAGCAGCGTAGCCCGCGGGGGCCCAAACAAGGGGGGTACGCAGTATTTT.

There are many counts of this clonotype. The J gene is TRBJ2-3, the V gene TRBV7-2; perhaps TRBD1 as D (6 bases). V was clipped by 3 bases and J by 5 bases, with 9 bases between them. The germline CDR1 and CDR2 sequences are SGHTA and FQGNSA. This CDR3 is built from 13 residues. The CDR3 loop reads CASSFFRGDTQYF. The CDR3 DNA sequence: TGTGCCAGCAGCTTTTTCAGGGGAGATACGCAGTATTTT. Looking up the rest from reference TRBV7-2 and TRBJ2-3 gives the full variable domain: GAGVSQSPSNKVTEKGKDVELRCDPISGHTALYWYRQSLGQGLEFLIYFQGNSAPDKSGLPSDRFSAERTGGSVSTLTIQRTQQEDSAVYLCASSFFRGDTQYFGPGTRLTVL.

This clonotype was observed a handful of times. V and J are TRBV7-2 and TRBJ1-1; D is undetermined. Germline V CDR1 and CDR2: SGHTA, FQGNSA. Trimming took off 2 bases at V and 6 bases at J, with 10 bases between the two ends. The CDR3 is 13 residues long. In DNA, the CDR3 is TGTGCCAGCAGCTTATGGTCGCTAGCTGAAGCTTTCTTT. Its translation: CASSLWSLAEAFF. Full variable domain (rest looked up from reference TRBV7-2 and TRBJ1-1): GAGVSQSPSNKVTEKGKDVELRCDPISGHTALYWYRQSLGQGLEFLIYFQGNSAPDKSGLPSDRFSAERTGGSVSTLTIQRTQQEDSAVYLCASSLWSLAEAFFGQGTRLTVV.

The sample holds many counts of this clonotype. J is TRBJ2-2 and V is TRBV12-3 or TRBV12-4; no clear D gene. V lost 5 bases and J lost 5, with 12 bases in between. The CDR3 length is 14 residues. The CDR3 loop is CASSPRARTGELFF. The CDR3 DNA follows: TGTGCCAGCAGTCCCCGAGCCAGGACCGGGGAGCTGTTTTTT.

The chain links TRBV7-3 to TRBJ1-1; no clear D. The CDR3 consists of 14 residues. Trimming removed 5 bases from V and 2 bases from J, with 12 bases in between. In germline, CDR1 is SGHTA, CDR2 FQGTGA. The CDR3 sequence: CASSPGPINTEAFF. The CDR3 DNA is TGTGCCAGCAGCCCCGGTCCTATTAACACTGAAGCTTTCTTT.

This clonotype appeared many times. J is TRBJ2-3 and V is TRBV18; 7 bases are shared with TRBD2. The germline CDR1 and CDR2 sequences are KGHSH and LQKENI. The V and J ends lost 1 base and 2 bases, in that order; junction bases with no gene match: 6. The CDR3 contains 16 residues. The CDR3 bases are TGTGCCAGCTCACCACTAGGACTAGGCCCCACAGATACGCAGTATTTT. It encodes CASSPLGLGPTDTQYF.

In this sample, this clonotype turned up many times. V is TRBV10-3 and J is TRBJ1-1; 11 positions agree with TRBD1. Germline V lookup: CDR1 ENHRY, CDR2 SYGVKD. V was pared by 2 bases and J by 4 bases, with 3 bases of the junction left unmatched. The CDR3 spans 15 residues. CDR3 nucleotides: TGTGCCATCAGTGAGCCGGGACAGGGGGGCACTGAAGCTTTCTTT. Amino acid sequence: CAISEPGQGGTEAFF.